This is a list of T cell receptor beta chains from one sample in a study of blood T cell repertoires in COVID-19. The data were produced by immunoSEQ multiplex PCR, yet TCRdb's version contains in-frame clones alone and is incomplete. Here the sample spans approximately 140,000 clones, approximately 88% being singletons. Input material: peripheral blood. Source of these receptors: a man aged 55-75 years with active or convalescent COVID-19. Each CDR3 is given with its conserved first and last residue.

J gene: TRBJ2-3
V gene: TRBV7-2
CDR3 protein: CASSASGTDTQYF

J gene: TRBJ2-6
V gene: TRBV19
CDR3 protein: CASSIDPTGTLGGANVLTF

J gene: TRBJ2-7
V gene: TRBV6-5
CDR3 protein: CASVWRYEQYF

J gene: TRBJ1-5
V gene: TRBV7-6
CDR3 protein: CASTLGAGLGNQPQHF

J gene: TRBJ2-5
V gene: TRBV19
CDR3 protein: CASARGLQETQYF

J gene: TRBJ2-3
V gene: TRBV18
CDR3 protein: CASSPDRGRKDTQYF

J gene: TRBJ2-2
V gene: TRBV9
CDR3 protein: CASSEPLQGKEVAGELFF

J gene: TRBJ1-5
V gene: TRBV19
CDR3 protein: CASRDRDSNQPQHF

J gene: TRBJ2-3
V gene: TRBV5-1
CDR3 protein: CASRLGTSGRTDTQYF

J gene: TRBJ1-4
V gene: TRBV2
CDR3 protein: CASSEPEDEKLFF

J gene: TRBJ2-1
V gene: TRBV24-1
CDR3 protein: CATSEVQGLGNEQFF

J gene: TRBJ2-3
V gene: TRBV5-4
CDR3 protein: CASSLDSNTQYF

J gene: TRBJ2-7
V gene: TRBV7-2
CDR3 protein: CASSLGSGAYEQYF

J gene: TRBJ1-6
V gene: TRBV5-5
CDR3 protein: CASSLARDRVSPLHF

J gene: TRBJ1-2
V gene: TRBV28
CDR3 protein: CASSLRRSAANYGYTF

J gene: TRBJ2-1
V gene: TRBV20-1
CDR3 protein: CSASKAGLYNEQFF

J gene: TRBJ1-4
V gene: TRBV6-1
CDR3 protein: CASSEAPGQAEKLFF

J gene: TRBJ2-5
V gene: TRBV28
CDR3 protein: CASGRLRETQYF

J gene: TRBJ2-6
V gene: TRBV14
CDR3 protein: CASSYRRDRGTSNVLTF

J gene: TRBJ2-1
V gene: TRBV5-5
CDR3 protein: CASSPWSLWRGSSYNEQFF

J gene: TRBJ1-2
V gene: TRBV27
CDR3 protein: CASSFTGQGWYGYTF

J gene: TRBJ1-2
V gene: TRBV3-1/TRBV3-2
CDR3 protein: CASSQGTATYGYTF

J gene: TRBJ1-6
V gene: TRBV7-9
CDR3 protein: CASSLGTGRSPLHF

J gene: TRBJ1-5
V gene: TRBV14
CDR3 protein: CASSQGSAGPQHF

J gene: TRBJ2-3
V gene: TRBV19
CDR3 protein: CASSIGVDTDTQYF

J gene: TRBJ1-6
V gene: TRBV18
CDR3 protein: CASSPGPGNSPLHF

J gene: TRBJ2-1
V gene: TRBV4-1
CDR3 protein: CASSPPLAGSSYNEQFF

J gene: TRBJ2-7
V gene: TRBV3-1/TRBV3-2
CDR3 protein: CASRRGTGSYEQYF

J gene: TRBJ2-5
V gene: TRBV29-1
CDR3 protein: CSVHGLYQETQYF

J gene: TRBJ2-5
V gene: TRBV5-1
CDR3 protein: CASSFESGAQETQYF

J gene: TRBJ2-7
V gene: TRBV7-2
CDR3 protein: CASSLAGTSGKVKDEQYF

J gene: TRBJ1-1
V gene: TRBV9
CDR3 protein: CASSVTGGTEAFF

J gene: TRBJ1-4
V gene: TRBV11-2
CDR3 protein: CASSRGGPIEKLFF

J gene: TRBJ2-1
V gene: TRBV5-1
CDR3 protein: CASSLGQAYNEQFF

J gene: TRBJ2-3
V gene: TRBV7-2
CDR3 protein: CASSLVGTSGSTDTQYF

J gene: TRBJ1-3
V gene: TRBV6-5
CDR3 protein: CASTSGGSGNTIYF

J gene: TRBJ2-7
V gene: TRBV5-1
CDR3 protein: CASSRGAVSYEQYF

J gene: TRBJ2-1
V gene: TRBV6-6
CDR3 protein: CASSSIQGSEQFF

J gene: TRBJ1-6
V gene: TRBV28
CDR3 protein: CASRGDRAGSPLHF

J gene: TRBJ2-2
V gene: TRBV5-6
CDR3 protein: CASSFGPGTRATGELFF

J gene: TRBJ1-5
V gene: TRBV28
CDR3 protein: CASSRDVEPQHF

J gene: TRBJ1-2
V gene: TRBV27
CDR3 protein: CASSSRSYGYTF

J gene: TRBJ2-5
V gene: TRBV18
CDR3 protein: CASSLGLQETQYF

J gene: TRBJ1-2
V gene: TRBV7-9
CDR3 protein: CASSLRAGDGYTF

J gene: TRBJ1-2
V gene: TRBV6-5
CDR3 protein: CASSHRVPSGYGYTF

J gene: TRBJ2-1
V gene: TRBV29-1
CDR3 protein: CSVLAGNDNEQFF

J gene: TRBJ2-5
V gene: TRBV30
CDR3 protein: CAWTRLAGGPGETQYF